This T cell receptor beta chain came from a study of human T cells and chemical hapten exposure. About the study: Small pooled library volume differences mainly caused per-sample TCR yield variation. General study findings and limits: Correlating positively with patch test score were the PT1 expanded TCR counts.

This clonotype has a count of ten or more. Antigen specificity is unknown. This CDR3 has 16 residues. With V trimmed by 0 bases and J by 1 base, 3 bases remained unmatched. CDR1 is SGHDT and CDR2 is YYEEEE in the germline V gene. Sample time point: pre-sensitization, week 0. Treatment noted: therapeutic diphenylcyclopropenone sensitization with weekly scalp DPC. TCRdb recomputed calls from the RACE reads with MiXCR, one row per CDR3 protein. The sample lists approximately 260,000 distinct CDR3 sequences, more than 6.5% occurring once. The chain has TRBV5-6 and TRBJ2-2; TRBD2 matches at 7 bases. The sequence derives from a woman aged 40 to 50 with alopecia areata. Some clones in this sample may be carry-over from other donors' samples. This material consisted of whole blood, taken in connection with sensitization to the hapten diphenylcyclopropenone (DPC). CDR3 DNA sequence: TGTGCCAGCAGCTTGGTTCCTAGCGGGAACACCGGGGAGCTGTTTTTT. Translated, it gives CASSLVPSGNTGELFF.